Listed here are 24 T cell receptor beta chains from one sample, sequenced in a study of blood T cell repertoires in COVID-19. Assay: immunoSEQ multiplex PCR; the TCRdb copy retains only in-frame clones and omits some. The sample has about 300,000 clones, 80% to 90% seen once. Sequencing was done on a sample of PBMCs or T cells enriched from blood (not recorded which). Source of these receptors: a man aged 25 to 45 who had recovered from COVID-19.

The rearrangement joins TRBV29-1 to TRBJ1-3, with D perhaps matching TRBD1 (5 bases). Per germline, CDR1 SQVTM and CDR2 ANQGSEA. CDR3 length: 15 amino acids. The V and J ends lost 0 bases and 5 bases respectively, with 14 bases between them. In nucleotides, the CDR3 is TGCAGCGTTGAAGATCTTCAGGGTCGGAGAAACACCATATATTTT. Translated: CSVEDLQGRRNTIYF.

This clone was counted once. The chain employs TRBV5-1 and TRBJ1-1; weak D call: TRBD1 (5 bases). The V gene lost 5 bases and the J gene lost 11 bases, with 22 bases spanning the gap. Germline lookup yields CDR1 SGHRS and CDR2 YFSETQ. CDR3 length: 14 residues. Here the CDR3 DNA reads TGCGCCAGCAGGGAGGGATCAGGGTTTTCGGTCGCTTTCTTT. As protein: CASREGSGFSVAFF.

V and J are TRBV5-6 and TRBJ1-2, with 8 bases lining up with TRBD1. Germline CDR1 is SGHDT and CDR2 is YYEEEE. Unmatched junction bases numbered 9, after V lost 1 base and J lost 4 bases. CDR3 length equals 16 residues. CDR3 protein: CASSLPTGEGSYGYTF. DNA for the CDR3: TGTGCCAGCAGCTTGCCGACAGGGGAGGGTAGCTATGGCTACACCTTC. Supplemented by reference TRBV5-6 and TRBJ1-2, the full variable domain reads DAGVTQSPTHLIKTRGQQVTLRCSPKSGHDTVSWYQQALGQGPQFIFQYYEEEERQRGNFPDRFSGHQFPNYSSELNVNALLLGDSALYLCASSLPTGEGSYGYTFGSGTRLTVV.

CDR3 coding DNA: TGTGCCTGGAGTGTACGAGGGGGCGCGAGCAATCAGCCCCAGCATTTT. Translated, it gives CAWSVRGGASNQPQHF. V is TRBV30 and J is TRBJ1-5, with TRBD1 matching over 7 bases. V gave up 0 bases and J gave up 1 base; unmatched junction bases: 6. The CDR3 runs 16 residues. Germline V gene data show CDR1 as GTSNPN and CDR2 as SVGIG (reference sequence).

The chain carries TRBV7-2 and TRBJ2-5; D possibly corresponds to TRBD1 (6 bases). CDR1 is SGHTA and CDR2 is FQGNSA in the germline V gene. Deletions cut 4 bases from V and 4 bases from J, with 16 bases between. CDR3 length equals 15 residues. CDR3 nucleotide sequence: TGTGCCAGCAGCTCACAACCAGGGGTGCCAGAGACCCAGTACTTC. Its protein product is CASSSQPGVPETQYF.

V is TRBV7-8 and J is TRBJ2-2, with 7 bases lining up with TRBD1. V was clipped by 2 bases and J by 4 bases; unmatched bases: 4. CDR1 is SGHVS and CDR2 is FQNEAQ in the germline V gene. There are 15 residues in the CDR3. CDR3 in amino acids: CASSLRTGSTGELFF. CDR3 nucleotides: TGTGCCAGCAGCTTACGGACAGGAAGCACCGGGGAGCTGTTTTTT.

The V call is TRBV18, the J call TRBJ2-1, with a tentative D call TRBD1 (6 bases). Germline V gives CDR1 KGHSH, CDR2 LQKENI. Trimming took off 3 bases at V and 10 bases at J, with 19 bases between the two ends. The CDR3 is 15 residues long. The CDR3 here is CASSPGTQITSEQFF. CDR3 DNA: TGTGCCAGCTCACCCGGGACACAGATAACGAGCGAGCAGTTCTTC.

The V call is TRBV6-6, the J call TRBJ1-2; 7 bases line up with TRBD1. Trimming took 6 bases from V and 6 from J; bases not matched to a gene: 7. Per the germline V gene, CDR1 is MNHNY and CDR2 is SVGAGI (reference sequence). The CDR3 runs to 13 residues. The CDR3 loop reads CASRRQGRDGYTF. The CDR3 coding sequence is TGTGCCAGCAGGAGACAGGGTAGGGATGGCTACACCTTC.

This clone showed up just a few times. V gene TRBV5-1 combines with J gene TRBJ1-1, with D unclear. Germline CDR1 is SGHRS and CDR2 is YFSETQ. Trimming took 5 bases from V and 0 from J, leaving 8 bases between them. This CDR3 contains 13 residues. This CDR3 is CASRYNLNTEAFF. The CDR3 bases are TGCGCCAGCAGATATAATTTGAACACTGAAGCTTTCTTT.

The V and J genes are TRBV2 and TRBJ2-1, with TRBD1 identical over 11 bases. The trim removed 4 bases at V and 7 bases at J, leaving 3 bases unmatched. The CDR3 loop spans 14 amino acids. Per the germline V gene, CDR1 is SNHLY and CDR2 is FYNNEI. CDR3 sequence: CASSGDRGLNEQFF. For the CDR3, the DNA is TGTGCCAGCAGTGGGGACAGGGGGTTAAATGAGCAGTTCTTC. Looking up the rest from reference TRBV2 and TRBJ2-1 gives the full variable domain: EPEVTQTPSHQVTQMGQEVILRCVPISNHLYFYWYRQILGQKVEFLVSFYNNEISEKSEIFDDQFSVERPDGSNFTLKIRSTKLEDSAMYFCASSGDRGLNEQFFGPGTRLTVL.

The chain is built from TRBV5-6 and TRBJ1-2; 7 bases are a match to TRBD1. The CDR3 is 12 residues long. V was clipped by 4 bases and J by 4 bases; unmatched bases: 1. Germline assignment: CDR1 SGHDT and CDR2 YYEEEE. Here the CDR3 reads CASSRDSYGYTF. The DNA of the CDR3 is TGTGCCAGCAGCCGGGACAGCTATGGCTACACCTTC.

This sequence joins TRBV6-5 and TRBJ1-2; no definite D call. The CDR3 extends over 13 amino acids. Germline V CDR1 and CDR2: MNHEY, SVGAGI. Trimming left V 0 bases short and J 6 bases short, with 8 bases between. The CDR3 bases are TGTGCCAGCAGTTACTCTAGGAGTAATGGCTACACCTTC. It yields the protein CASSYSRSNGYTF.

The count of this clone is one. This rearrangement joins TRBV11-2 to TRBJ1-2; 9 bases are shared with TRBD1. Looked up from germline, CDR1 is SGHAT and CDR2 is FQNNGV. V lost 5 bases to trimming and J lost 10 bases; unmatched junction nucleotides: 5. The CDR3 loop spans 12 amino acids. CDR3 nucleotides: TGTGCCAGCAGCGCGGGACAGGGATACTACACCTTC. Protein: CASSAGQGYYTF.

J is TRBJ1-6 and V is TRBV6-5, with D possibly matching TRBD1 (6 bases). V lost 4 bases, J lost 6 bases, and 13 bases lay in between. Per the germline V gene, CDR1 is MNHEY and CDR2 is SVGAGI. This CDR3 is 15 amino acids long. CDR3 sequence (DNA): TGTGCCAGCAGTTTGGCGGGGGGCCCTAATTCACCCCTCCACTTT. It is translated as CASSLAGGPNSPLHF.

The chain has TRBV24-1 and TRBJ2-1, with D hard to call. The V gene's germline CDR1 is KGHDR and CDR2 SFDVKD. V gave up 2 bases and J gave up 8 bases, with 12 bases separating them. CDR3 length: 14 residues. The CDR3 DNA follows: TGTGCCACCAGTGATTCGAATTCAGGTTATGAGCAGTTCTTC. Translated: CATSDSNSGYEQFF.

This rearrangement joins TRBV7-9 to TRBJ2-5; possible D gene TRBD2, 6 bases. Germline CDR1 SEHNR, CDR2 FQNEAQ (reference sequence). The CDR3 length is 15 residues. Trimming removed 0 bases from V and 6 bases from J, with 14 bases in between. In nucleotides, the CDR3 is TGTGCCAGCAGCTTAGCGGAGGGGTTTGTTAAGACCCAGTACTTC. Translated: CASSLAEGFVKTQYF.

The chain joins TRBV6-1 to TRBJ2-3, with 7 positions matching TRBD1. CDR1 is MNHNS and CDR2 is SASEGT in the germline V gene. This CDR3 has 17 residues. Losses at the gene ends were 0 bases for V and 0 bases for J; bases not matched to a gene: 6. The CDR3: CASSEARTGPSTDTQYF. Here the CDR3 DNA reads TGTGCCAGCAGTGAAGCGAGGACAGGACCTAGCACAGATACGCAGTATTTT.

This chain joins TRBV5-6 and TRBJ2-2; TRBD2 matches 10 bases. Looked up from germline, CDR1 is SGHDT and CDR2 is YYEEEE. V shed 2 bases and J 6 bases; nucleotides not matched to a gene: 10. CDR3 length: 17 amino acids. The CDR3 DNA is TGTGCCAGCAGCTTTTCGCTAGCGGGGGTGTATGCCGGGGAGCTGTTTTTT. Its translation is CASSFSLAGVYAGELFF.

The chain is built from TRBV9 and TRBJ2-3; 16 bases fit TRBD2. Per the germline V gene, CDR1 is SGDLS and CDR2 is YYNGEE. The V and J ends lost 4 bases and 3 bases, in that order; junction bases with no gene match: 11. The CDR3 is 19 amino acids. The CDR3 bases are TGTGCCAGCAGCCCCAATGTGGGACTAGCGGGGGGGATGACAGATACGCAGTATTTT. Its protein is CASSPNVGLAGGMTDTQYF.

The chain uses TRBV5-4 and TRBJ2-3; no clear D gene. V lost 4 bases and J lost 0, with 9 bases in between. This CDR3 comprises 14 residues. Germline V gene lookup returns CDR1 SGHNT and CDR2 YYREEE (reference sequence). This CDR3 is CASSLPDSTDTQYF. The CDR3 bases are TGTGCCAGCAGCCTCCCAGATAGCACAGATACGCAGTATTTT.

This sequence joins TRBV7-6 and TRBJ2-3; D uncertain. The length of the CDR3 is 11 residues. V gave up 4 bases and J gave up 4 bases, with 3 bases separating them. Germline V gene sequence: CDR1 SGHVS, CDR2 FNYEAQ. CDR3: CASSSADTQYF. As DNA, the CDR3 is TGTGCCAGCAGCTCCGCAGATACGCAGTATTTT.

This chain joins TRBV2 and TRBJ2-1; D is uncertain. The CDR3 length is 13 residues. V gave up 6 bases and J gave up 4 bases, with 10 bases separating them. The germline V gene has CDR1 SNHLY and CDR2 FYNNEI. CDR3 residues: CASSGEKYNEQFF. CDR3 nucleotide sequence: TGTGCCAGCAGCGGAGAAAAGTACAATGAGCAGTTCTTC.

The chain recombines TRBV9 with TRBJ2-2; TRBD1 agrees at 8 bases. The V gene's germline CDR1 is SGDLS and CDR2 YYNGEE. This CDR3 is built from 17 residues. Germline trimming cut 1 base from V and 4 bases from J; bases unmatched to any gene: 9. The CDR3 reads CASSVQTGTGPTGELFF. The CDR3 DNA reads TGTGCCAGCAGCGTACAAACCGGGACAGGTCCCACCGGGGAGCTGTTTTTT.

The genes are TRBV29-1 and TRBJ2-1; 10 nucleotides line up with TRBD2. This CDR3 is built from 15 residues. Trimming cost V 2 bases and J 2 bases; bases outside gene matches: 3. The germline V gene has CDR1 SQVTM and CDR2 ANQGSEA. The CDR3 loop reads CSVEWTSGPYNEQFF. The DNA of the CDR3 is TGCAGCGTTGAATGGACTAGCGGCCCCTACAATGAGCAGTTCTTC.